This record looks at one T cell receptor beta chain sequence and its context. The antigen is not known. The investigators split CD4+ cells into a CD45RA+ naive subset and a CD45RA-negative memory subset. This sample is drawn from a study of shared clonotypes between healthy human individuals. Splitting of each subset's genomic DNA was done evenly across several immunoSEQ plates. The protocol was immunoSEQ multiplex PCR, while the TCRdb copy is restricted to in-frame clones and leaves out a portion. This table has 300,000 to 350,000 clones, around 67% appearing once. General study results and limits: Only blood samples were collected, and tissue repertoires likely differ.

The sample taken for sequencing was memory CD4+ T cells sorted from blood. Subset given: CD45RA-negative fraction. This TCR came from a man aged 25-40 years in good health.

The CDR3, as DNA: TGTGCCAGTAGTCGGATTTTACCGGGAGCCGGGACTAGCGTGTACGAGCAGTACTTC. The encoded protein is CASSRILPGAGTSVYEQYF. This chain connects TRBV19 to TRBJ2-7; 10 bases are a match to TRBD2. Germline V CDR1 and CDR2: LNHDA, SQIVND (reference sequence). The CDR3 has 19 residues. The V segment lost 5 bases and the J segment 4 bases; nucleotides outside the gene matches: 20.